This entry concerns a single T cell receptor beta chain. Its antigen is still unknown. The CDR3 runs to 15 residues. V gave up 3 bases and J gave up 5 bases, with 17 bases separating them. Per germline, CDR1 SGDLS and CDR2 YYNGEE. The sample belongs to a study of beta chain features in type 1 diabetes. Overall study results and limits: The influence of HLA type on TCRB rearrangement stayed undetermined. For patients and controls alike, PCR might favor shorter templates to the same degree.

Reverse transcription of all isolated RNA meant that expressed TCRB transcripts were sequenced. Using immunoSEQ multiplex PCR, the repertoire was profiled, and TCRdb retains in-frame clones only, with some absent. The sample lists hundreds of thousands of clones, about an eighth occurring once. The sample taken for sequencing was naive CD4+ T cells from blood. The chain joins TRBV9 to TRBJ2-5; a weak D match, TRBD2 (7 bases). This sequence originates from a woman in her late teens or twenties in good health. The CDR3 loop reads CASSAGGGRDETQYF. The CDR3 coding sequence is TGTGCCAGCAGCGCTGGCGGGGGCAGGGATGAGACCCAGTACTTC.